A single sample gave rise to the 32 T cell receptor beta chains below, sequenced in a study of blood T cell repertoires in COVID-19. Clones were read by immunoSEQ multiplex PCR, and TCRdb kept only the in-frame ones, dropping some. Of a few hundred thousand clones listed, about 83% are singletons. Sample: peripheral blood. Source of these receptors: a woman aged 50 to 60 with acute or convalescent COVID-19.

The V call is TRBV6-1, the J call TRBJ1-6, with D perhaps TRBD1 (5 bases). Trimming cost V 0 bases and J 11 bases, with 8 bases left between them. This CDR3 is built from 13 residues. Germline CDR1 reads MNHNS; CDR2 reads SASEGT. The CDR3 sequence is CASSEARDTPLHF. Here the CDR3 DNA reads TGTGCCAGCAGTGAAGCCAGGGATACACCCCTCCACTTT.

The chain has TRBV6-5 and TRBJ2-1; no clear D gene. This CDR3 has 13 residues. Per the germline V gene, CDR1 is MNHEY and CDR2 is SVGAGI. Trimming cost V 6 bases and J 10 bases, with 16 bases left between them. CDR3 loop: CASSPFRQAEQFF. The CDR3 coding sequence is TGTGCCAGCAGCCCGTTCAGGCAGGCCGAGCAGTTCTTC.

The gene calls are TRBV9 and TRBJ1-2; D perhaps matches TRBD1 (6 bases). Trimming left V 2 bases short and J 4 bases short, with 12 bases between. The CDR3 covers 14 residues. Germline-derived CDR1 and CDR2 are SGDLS and YYNGEE. The CDR3 here is CASSVPGVPYGYTF. CDR3 DNA sequence: TGTGCCAGCAGCGTTCCAGGGGTCCCCTATGGCTACACCTTC.

The chain is built from TRBV4-2 and TRBJ1-5; 9 nucleotides line up with TRBD1. Germline loops: CDR1 LGHNA, CDR2 YNFKEQ. CDR3 size: 18 residues. J gave up 2 bases and V 1 base, and 9 bases lay outside the gene matches. This CDR3 reads CASSQVGHRDRGNQPQHF. The CDR3 DNA is TGTGCCAGCAGCCAAGTCGGGCACCGGGACAGGGGCAATCAGCCCCAGCATTTT.

This rearrangement joins TRBV6-5 to TRBJ2-3, with D possibly being TRBD2 (6 bases). CDR3 length equals 13 residues. Per germline, CDR1 MNHEY and CDR2 SVGAGI. The ends were cut back, 4 bases at V and 10 bases at J, with 15 bases in the middle. CDR3 residues: CASSSFRDSPQYF. CDR3 in DNA: TGTGCCAGCAGTTCTTTCCGGGACTCCCCGCAGTATTTT.

The chain uses TRBV7-9 and TRBJ2-2, with 9 bases identical to TRBD1. V trimming: 6 bases; J trimming: 4 bases; junction bases outside the gene matches: 6. Germline V gene lookup returns CDR1 SEHNR and CDR2 FQNEAQ (reference sequence). This CDR3 has 15 residues. The DNA for the CDR3 is TGTGCCAGCAGAATGGACAGGGGAAGCACCGGGGAGCTGTTTTTT. The encoded protein is CASRMDRGSTGELFF.

The chain couples TRBV5-1 to TRBJ1-1; a possible D gene is TRBD1 (6 bases). This CDR3 comprises 14 residues. Germline-derived CDR1 and CDR2 are SGHRS and YFSETQ. Trimming cost V 5 bases and J 2 bases, with 13 bases left between them. The DNA of the CDR3 is TGCGCCAGCAGGGACCAGGGGATCAACACTGAAGCTTTCTTT. This gives the protein CASRDQGINTEAFF.

The chain is built from TRBV11-2 and TRBJ2-4; TRBD1 agrees at 9 bases. The germline V gene has CDR1 SGHAT and CDR2 FQNNGV. Trimming took 4 bases from V and 7 from J; bases not matched to a gene: 8. The CDR3 loop spans 15 amino acids. The CDR3 nucleotides read TGTGCCAGCAGCTATCCTTGGACAGGGGTTAACATTCAGTACTTC. Its protein product is CASSYPWTGVNIQYF.

The table lists this clone with a count of one. The genes are TRBV6-6 and TRBJ1-1, with unresolved D. Germline assignment: CDR1 MNHNY and CDR2 SVGAGI (reference sequence). CDR3 length: 12 amino acids. Trimming removed 6 bases from V and 7 bases from J, with 12 bases in between. The CDR3 DNA is TGTGCCAGCAGCCCAGACCGGGTTGAAGCTTTCTTT. It yields the protein CASSPDRVEAFF.

This chain connects TRBV2 to TRBJ2-7, with a possible D match to TRBD2 (6 bases). CDR3 size: 13 residues. Trimming removed 6 bases from V and 3 bases from J, with 12 bases in between. Germline values: CDR1 SNHLY, CDR2 FYNNEI. The chain's CDR3 is CASREGPNYEQYV. The CDR3 DNA is TGTGCCAGCAGGGAGGGACCGAACTACGAGCAGTACGTC.

V is TRBV5-5 and J is TRBJ2-2; 7 nucleotides match TRBD2. Trimming cost V 0 bases and J 4 bases; bases outside gene matches: 6. The CDR3 is made up of 16 amino acids. The germline CDR1 and CDR2 sequences are SGHKS and YYEKEE (reference sequence). The CDR3 reads CASSLGPSGFTGELFF. The CDR3 DNA sequence: TGTGCCAGCAGCTTGGGTCCTAGCGGATTCACCGGGGAGCTGTTTTTT.

V is TRBV5-1 and J is TRBJ2-5, with 8 bases that match TRBD1. The germline V gene has CDR1 SGHRS and CDR2 YFSETQ. Germline trimming cut 4 bases from V and 2 bases from J; bases unmatched to any gene: 7. CDR3 length equals 15 residues. This chain's CDR3 is CASSRQGQGQETQYF. In nucleotides, the CDR3 is TGCGCCAGCAGCCGACAGGGGCAAGGGCAAGAGACCCAGTACTTC.

V usage is TRBV30 and J usage is TRBJ1-2; 9 bases fit TRBD1. Trimming at V came to 4 bases and at J to 2 bases, leaving 5 bases not matched to a gene. The CDR3 runs to 14 residues. Germline V gene data show CDR1 as GTSNPN and CDR2 as SVGIG (reference sequence). This CDR3 is CAWTRTGVNYGYTF. In nucleotides, the CDR3 is TGTGCCTGGACCCGGACAGGGGTGAACTATGGCTACACCTTC.

The chain uses TRBV19 and TRBJ1-2; D is possibly TRBD1 (5 bases). The germline V gene encodes CDR1 LNHDA and CDR2 SQIVND (reference sequence). V lost 1 base and J lost 3, with 12 bases in between. There are 15 residues in the CDR3. CDR3 sequence (DNA): TGTGCCAGTAGTATAGCGTTGGACAAGTACTATGGCTACACCTTC. Protein product: CASSIALDKYYGYTF.

Written as DNA, the CDR3 is TGTGCCTGGAGTGTAAGGGGGAACACTGAAGCTTTCTTT. Its translation: CAWSVRGNTEAFF. The genes are TRBV30 and TRBJ1-1; a possible D gene is TRBD1 (5 bases). V was shortened by 0 bases and J by 1 base, with 6 bases between the two germline ends. CDR3 length: 13 amino acids. The germline V gene encodes CDR1 GTSNPN and CDR2 SVGIG (reference sequence).

V usage is TRBV6-6 and J usage is TRBJ1-3; D is possibly TRBD1 (5 bases). The CDR3 loop spans 14 amino acids. Germline CDR1 and CDR2: MNHNY and SVGAGI (reference sequence). Deletions cut 8 bases from V and 0 bases from J, with 11 bases between. The CDR3 DNA is TGTGCCAGCCTCCCCAGGGACTCTGGAAACACCATATATTTT. The encoded protein is CASLPRDSGNTIYF.

This clone was observed a handful of times. This chain links TRBV7-9 with TRBJ2-7; no clear D. In germline, CDR1 is SEHNR, CDR2 FQNEAQ (reference sequence). Deletions cut 1 base from V and 4 bases from J, with 11 bases between. The CDR3 covers 14 residues. The CDR3 sequence: CASSLVMAGYEQYV. CDR3 nucleotides: TGTGCCAGCAGCTTAGTAATGGCAGGATACGAGCAGTACGTC.

The chain links TRBV27 to TRBJ2-7; 7 bases fit TRBD2. Germline V CDR1 and CDR2: MNHEY, SMNVEV (reference sequence). J lost 3 bases, V lost 5 bases, and 7 bases had no gene match. The CDR3 is made up of 14 amino acids. CDR3 residues: CASSPGLRIYEQYF. The CDR3 DNA follows: TGTGCCAGCAGTCCGGGACTAAGAATCTACGAGCAGTACTTC.

This clone was detected a few times. The J gene is TRBJ1-3, the V gene TRBV2; possible D gene TRBD1, 5 bases. This CDR3 has 18 residues. Trimming removed 3 bases from V and 8 bases from J, with 26 bases in between. Germline values: CDR1 SNHLY, CDR2 FYNNEI. The chain's CDR3 is CASSDLPGTGSTGDTIYF. CDR3 nucleotides: TGTGCCAGCAGTGATCTCCCAGGGACTGGGTCGACGGGAGACACCATATATTTT.

This clone occurred a few times. The rearrangement links TRBV14 to TRBJ1-1; possible D gene TRBD1, 5 bases. Germline V gene lookup returns CDR1 SGHDN and CDR2 FVKESK. Trimming shortened V by 1 base and J by 6 bases, and 12 bases separated the two germline ends. The CDR3 contains 14 residues. DNA for the CDR3: TGTGCCAGCAGCCAAGTGGAGGGGTGGGCTGAAGCTTTCTTT. Translating it yields CASSQVEGWAEAFF. The whole variable domain, remainder taken from reference TRBV14 and TRBJ1-1, is EAGVTQFPSHSVIEKGQTVTLRCDPISGHDNLYWYRRVMGKEIKFLLHFVKESKQDESGMPNNRFLAERTGGTYSTLKVQPAELEDSGVYFCASSQVEGWAEAFFGQGTRLTVV.

The rearrangement uses TRBV3-1 (or the pseudogene TRBV3-2) and TRBJ2-3; tentatively, D is TRBD1 (5 bases). Looked up from germline, CDR1 is LGHDT and CDR2 is YNNKEL (reference sequence). The V and J ends lost 2 bases and 3 bases respectively, with 9 bases between them. This CDR3 is built from 14 residues. CDR3 coding DNA: TGTGCCAGCAGCCAAAGGGGAATGACAGATACGCAGTATTTT. Protein product: CASSQRGMTDTQYF.

The sample holds one count of this clone. This chain joins TRBV6-5 and TRBJ2-6; D unresolved. Per the germline V gene, CDR1 is MNHEY and CDR2 is SVGAGI. Trimming took off 5 bases at V and 0 bases at J, with 8 bases between the two ends. The CDR3 spans 15 residues. CDR3: CASSRGDSGANVLTF. The CDR3 DNA follows: TGTGCCAGCAGTCGAGGAGACTCTGGGGCCAACGTCCTGACTTTC.

A single count supports this clone. V usage is TRBV30 and J usage is TRBJ1-2; 9 positions agree with TRBD1. V lost 2 bases, J lost 5 bases, and 9 bases stayed unmatched. This CDR3 is built from 15 residues. CDR1 and CDR2 (germline): GTSNPN, SVGIG (reference sequence). CDR3 DNA sequence: TGTGCCTGGAGTACAGGGACAGGGAGTGGATATGGCTACACCTTC. This gives the protein CAWSTGTGSGYGYTF.

This clone was found a few times. The CDR3 DNA is TGTGCCAGCAGCTTAGAACTGATCTCCTACGAGCAGTACTTC. Its protein is CASSLELISYEQYF. The chain carries TRBV7-8 and TRBJ2-7; D gene unclear. This CDR3 spans 14 amino acids. Looked up from germline, CDR1 is SGHVS and CDR2 is FQNEAQ. The V end was cut by 1 base, the J end by 0 bases, with 7 bases between.

The chain recombines TRBV6-6 with TRBJ1-5, with D possibly being TRBD1 (5 bases). Between the trimmed V and J ends, which lost 2 bases and 2 bases, there was a span of 13 bases. CDR1 and CDR2 (germline): MNHNY, SVGAGI (reference sequence). The CDR3 spans 16 residues. In DNA, the CDR3 is TGTGCCAGCAGTTACGGTGGTGCACAGGGCAATCAGCCCCAGCATTTT. Translating gives CASSYGGAQGNQPQHF.

The gene calls are TRBV6-5 and TRBJ1-1, with no clear D. This CDR3 spans 13 amino acids. V lost 5 bases and J lost 2, with 9 bases in between. From germline, CDR1 is MNHEY and CDR2 SVGAGI. In DNA form, the CDR3 reads TGTGCCAGCAGTCTCTACAGTAACACTGAAGCTTTCTTT. Translation gives CASSLYSNTEAFF.

This chain connects TRBV3-1 (or the pseudogene TRBV3-2) to TRBJ2-3; tentative D call: TRBD2 (7 bases). Germline V gives CDR1 LGHDT, CDR2 YNNKEL (reference sequence). The CDR3 runs 17 residues. The V end lost 4 bases, the J end lost 1 base, and 18 bases lay between the germline ends. The CDR3 sequence is CASSPHLGGRGTDTQYF. DNA of the CDR3: TGTGCCAGCAGCCCACACCTGGGGGGGCGGGGCACAGATACGCAGTATTTT.

The chain combines TRBV27 with TRBJ2-5; D uncertain. CDR1 and CDR2 (germline): MNHEY, SMNVEV (reference sequence). The CDR3 contains 16 residues. V was pared by 5 bases and J by 3 bases, with 19 bases between. The CDR3 region is CASSPLVERWEETQYF. The CDR3 DNA follows: TGTGCCAGCAGTCCCCTAGTGGAGCGATGGGAAGAGACCCAGTACTTC.

The V call is TRBV27, the J call TRBJ2-3; possibly TRBD1 for D (5 bases). Germline V gene lookup returns CDR1 MNHEY and CDR2 SMNVEV (reference sequence). Trimming left V 6 bases short and J 0 bases short, with 19 bases between. This CDR3 has 17 residues. The CDR3 protein is CASSATGWRYSTDTQYF. The CDR3 DNA reads as TGTGCCAGCAGCGCAACAGGTTGGAGATATAGCACAGATACGCAGTATTTT.

The chain combines TRBV10-3 with TRBJ1-2; maybe TRBD1 (5 bases). Per germline, CDR1 ENHRY and CDR2 SYGVKD. V was cut by 2 bases and J by 6 bases, with 10 bases left in between. The CDR3 is 13 residues long. CDR3 protein: CAISENGANGYTF. CDR3 nucleotide sequence: TGTGCCATCAGTGAGAATGGGGCGAATGGCTACACCTTC.

The chain couples TRBV6-5 to TRBJ2-1; 11 bases map to TRBD2. The CDR3 totals 15 residues. V was pared by 6 bases and J by 3 bases, with 4 bases of the junction left unmatched. Germline CDR1 is MNHEY and CDR2 is SVGAGI. This CDR3 is CASSLLAGGYNEQFF. The CDR3 nucleotides are TGTGCCAGCAGCTTGCTAGCGGGGGGCTACAATGAGCAGTTCTTC.

On this clone itself: Other DNA sequences in this specimen translate into the identical CDR3. The chain combines TRBV7-3 with TRBJ2-3; no clear D. Germline CDR1 SGHTA, CDR2 FQGTGA. The CDR3 totals 14 residues. Trimming pared 2 bases from V and 1 base from J, leaving 7 bases between. The DNA of the CDR3 is TGTGCCAGCAGCTTACTGGCGGGCACAGATACGCAGTATTTT. Translation gives CASSLLAGTDTQYF.